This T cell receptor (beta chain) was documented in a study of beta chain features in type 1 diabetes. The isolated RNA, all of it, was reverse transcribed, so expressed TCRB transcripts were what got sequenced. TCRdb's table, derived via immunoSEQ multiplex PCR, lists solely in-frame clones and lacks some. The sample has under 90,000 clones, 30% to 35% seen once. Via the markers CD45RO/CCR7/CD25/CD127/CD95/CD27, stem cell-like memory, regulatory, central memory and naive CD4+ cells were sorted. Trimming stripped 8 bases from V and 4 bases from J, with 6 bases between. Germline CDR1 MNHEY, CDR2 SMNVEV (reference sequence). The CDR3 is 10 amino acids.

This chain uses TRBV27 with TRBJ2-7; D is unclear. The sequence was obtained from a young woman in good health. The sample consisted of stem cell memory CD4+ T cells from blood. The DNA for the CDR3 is TGTGCCAGCTGGGCTTACGAGCAGTACTTC. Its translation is CASWAYEQYF.